Here is one T cell receptor (beta chain) with its context. Its cognate antigen is unknown. The CDR3 sequence is 17 residues long. The assay was immunoSEQ multiplex PCR, and TCRdb's table has in-frame clones only and misses some. The table includes tens of thousands of clones, nearly 90% detected once. No infections or other immune events were documented during collection. The source of the sample is a study of identifying expanded T cells in peripheral blood. Study-wide results and limits: Across healthy donors, higher total template counts meant significantly greater two-week count variance. Approximately 1.2 clones differed between technical replicates, versus 16.4 and 19 over time.

Sequencing was carried out using blood. The rearrangement uses TRBV21-1 and TRBJ1-1; TRBD1, the D gene given by the table, was not confirmed from the DNA. TRBV21-1 is recorded as a pseudogene. The receptor was isolated from a person aged 18 to 70 in good health. The CDR3 loop reads CASSSLVLAIKNTEAFF. DNA for the CDR3: TGTGCCAGCAGCAGTTTGGTTTTGGCCATAAAGAACACTGAAGCTTTCTTT.